These T cell receptor beta chains were read from a single sample in a study of cytomegalovirus exposure and HLA in healthy donors. The assay was immunoSEQ multiplex PCR, and TCRdb's table has in-frame clones only and misses some. Among about 98,000 clones listed, roughly 76% were seen once. Specimen: PBMCs. Receptors were obtained from a female donor in good health and CMV-seronegative. CDR3s include the opening cysteine and the closing phenylalanine or tryptophan. A D gene is named only where the DNA matches it firmly. The size entry is marked missing in some rows and otherwise reads once, few, many or a size class.

clone_size d_call j_call v_call cdr3_aa cdr3_nt
. TRBD1 TRBJ1-2 TRBV28 CASSWTGRDGYTF TGTGCCAGCAGTTGGACAGGGAGGGATGGCTACACCTTC
. TRBD1 TRBJ2-1 TRBV6-4 CASSDGTANNEQFF TGTGCCAGCAGTGATGGGACAGCTAACAATGAGCAGTTCTTC
. TRBD1 TRBJ2-1 TRBV5-1 CASSWGGTGRINEQFF TGCGCCAGCAGCTGGGGGGGGACAGGGAGAATCAATGAGCAGTTCTTC
. . TRBJ1-2 TRBV5-4 CASSSTGRSQGYGYTF TGTGCCAGCAGCTCGACAGGCCGCTCGCAGGGATATGGCTACACCTTC
. TRBD2 TRBJ2-3 TRBV4-1 CASSQDTSGSSTDTQYF TGCGCCAGCAGCCAGGACACTAGCGGGAGTTCCACAGATACGCAGTATTTT
. . TRBJ2-1 TRBV6-6 CASSIGGEQFF TGTGCCAGCTCCATCGGGGGTGAGCAGTTCTTC
. TRBD1 TRBJ1-4 TRBV5-1 CASSNSGTANEKLFF TGCGCCAGCAGCAATAGCGGGACAGCTAATGAAAAACTGTTTTTT
. TRBD1 TRBJ1-5 TRBV7-2 CASSPNRGQPQHF TGTGCCAGCAGCCCAAACAGGGGGCAGCCCCAGCATTTT
. . TRBJ2-7 TRBV7-2 CASSLRLAYEQYF TGTGCCAGCAGCTTGCGGCTGGCCTACGAGCAGTACTTC
. . TRBJ2-7 TRBV15 CATAPRRDYEQYF TGTGCCACCGCCCCCCGGCGGGATTACGAGCAGTACTTC
few . TRBJ2-7 TRBV4-1 CASSPEADALYF TGCGCCAGCAGCCCGGAGGCGGACGCTCTGTACTTC
few . TRBJ2-6 TRBV6-5 CASSAQRTGANVLTF TGTGCCAGCAGCGCCCAGCGGACTGGGGCCAACGTCCTGACTTTC
. TRBD2 TRBJ2-7 TRBV6-5 CASIGSGSHEQYF TGTGCCAGCATAGGTAGCGGGAGTCACGAGCAGTACTTC
. . TRBJ2-1 TRBV7-2 CASSLDSDEQFF TGTGCCAGCAGCCTGGACTCGGATGAGCAGTTCTTC
. . TRBJ2-1 TRBV6-5 CASRGTENNEQFF TGTGCCAGCAGAGGCACAGAAAACAATGAGCAGTTCTTC
. . TRBJ1-6 TRBV19 CASSTQGNSPLHF TGTGCCAGTAGTACCCAGGGTAATTCACCCCTTCACTTT
. TRBD2 TRBJ2-1 TRBV19 CASSFPGLADNEQFF TGTGCCAGTAGTTTTCCGGGACTAGCGGACAATGAGCAGTTCTTC
. . TRBJ1-1 TRBV18 CASSPRANTEAFF TGTGCCAGCTCACCGCGGGCGAACACTGAAGCTTTCTTT
many TRBD1 TRBJ2-1 TRBV7-9 CASSETGDEQFF TGTGCCAGCAGCGAGACAGGGGATGAGCAGTTCTTC
. . TRBJ1-2 TRBV18 CASSPAGKDYGYTF TGTGCCAGCTCACCAGCAGGGAAGGACTATGGCTACACCTTC
few . TRBJ2-3 TRBV28 CASSGVGADTQYF TGTGCCAGCAGTGGGGTAGGGGCGGATACGCAGTATTTT
. TRBD1 TRBJ2-7 TRBV7-6 CASSLDLQGAYEQYF TGTGCCAGCAGCTTAGATCTCCAGGGGGCCTACGAGCAGTACTTC
. . TRBJ2-2 TRBV11-2 CASSLRGGAGELFF TGTGCCAGCAGCCTTCGGGGTGGGGCCGGGGAGCTGTTTTTT
few . TRBJ2-7 TRBV28 CASSPKAGMSSYEQYF TGTGCCAGCAGCCCTAAGGCAGGAATGAGCTCCTACGAGCAGTACTTC
once TRBD2 TRBJ2-1 TRBV7-2 CASSLQLLGTTYNEQFF TGTGCCAGCAGCTTACAATTACTGGGGACTACCTACAATGAGCAGTTCTTC
. TRBD2 TRBJ2-7 TRBV30 CACSYSGVNEQYF TGTGCCTGTTCTTATAGCGGGGTAAACGAGCAGTACTTC
. . TRBJ1-4 TRBV2 CATRVGGEKLFF TGTGCCACCCGGGTAGGGGGTGAAAAACTGTTTTTT
. TRBD1 TRBJ1-4 TRBV19 CASAFRGTDNEKLFF TGTGCCAGCGCTTTTCGTGGGACAGATAATGAAAAACTGTTTTTT
. . TRBJ2-2 TRBV28 CASREGVAGELFF TGTGCCAGCAGAGAAGGGGTTGCCGGGGAGCTGTTTTTT
. . TRBJ1-5 TRBV11-2 CASSWGSNQPQHF TGTGCCAGCAGCTGGGGCAGCAATCAGCCCCAGCATTTT
. TRBD1 TRBJ2-2 TRBV7-9 CASSLFRWDRVNTGELFF TGTGCCAGCAGCTTATTCAGGTGGGACAGGGTTAACACCGGGGAGCTGTTTTTT
. . TRBJ1-4 TRBV9 CASSVGTGNVEKLFF TGTGCCAGCAGCGTAGGCACAGGTAATGTGGAAAAACTGTTTTTT
. TRBD1 TRBJ1-6 TRBV9 CASSEYRGRNSPLHF TGTGCCAGCAGCGAGTACAGGGGAAGGAATTCACCCCTCCACTTT
. . TRBJ2-5 TRBV2 CASSRDNQETQYF TGTGCCAGCTCACGGGACAACCAAGAGACCCAGTACTTC
. . TRBJ2-7 TRBV9 CASSPVPGTSYEQYF TGTGCCAGCAGCCCCGTGCCGGGAACGTCCTACGAGCAGTACTTC
. TRBD1 TRBJ1-1 TRBV6-5 CASSPRTGRAFF TGTGCCAGCAGTCCTCGGACAGGGCGAGCTTTCTTT
few . TRBJ1-2 TRBV7-2 CASSLGWGGAGGYTF TGTGCCAGCAGCTTAGGGTGGGGGGGAGCTGGTGGCTACACCTTC
few . TRBJ2-7 TRBV18 CASSPGTAYEQYF TGTGCCAGCTCACCGGGGACTGCCTACGAGCAGTACTTC
. . TRBJ1-2 TRBV14 CASSQDPRGGYTF TGTGCCAGCAGCCAGGACCCCCGGGGAGGCTACACCTTC
few TRBD2 TRBJ2-7 TRBV5-1 CASSPSGSSYEQYF TGCGCCAGCAGCCCAAGCGGGAGCTCCTACGAGCAGTACTTC
. . TRBJ2-1 TRBV6-1 CASSETWGLDNEQFF TGTGCCAGCAGTGAAACCTGGGGGCTAGACAATGAGCAGTTCTTC
. . TRBJ2-7 TRBV25-1 CASSQASGSEQYF TGTGCCAGCAGTCAGGCTTCAGGGTCCGAGCAGTACTTC
. . TRBJ2-7 TRBV5-5 CASSLVQEPYEQYF TGTGCCAGCAGCTTGGTCCAGGAACCTTACGAGCAGTACTTC
. . TRBJ1-4 TRBV2 CASSRWEGTGNEKLFF TGTGCCAGCAGCCGGTGGGAGGGAACGGGGAATGAAAAACTGTTTTTT
. . TRBJ2-1 TRBV7-2 CASSMEGGPQQFF TGTGCCAGCAGCATGGAGGGGGGGCCGCAGCAGTTCTTC